This TCR beta chain was observed in a study of Tregs in tolerant kidney transplant recipients. Study-wide background: Related graft donors supplied nonmyeloablative bone marrow transplants, and mixed chimerism was transient. Study-wide results and limits: Tregs expanded with activated donor B cells seemed most donor-specific.

Notes on this clone: Antigen: not known.

The germline V and J ends were trimmed by 5 bases and 3 bases, with 13 bases remaining between them. Germline values: CDR1 KGHSH, CDR2 LQKENI. The CDR3 has 14 amino acids. Unstimulated Tregs (CD4+CD25+CD127-) and CD4+CD25- non-Tregs were sorted from PBMCs. This table comes from immunoSEQ multiplex PCR, and its TCRdb copy is limited to in-frame clones, with some not included. The profile shows 60,000 to 95,000 clones, 95% to 98% of them singletons. The chain links TRBV18 to TRBJ1-2; D is perhaps TRBD1 (5 bases). Sequencing was performed on CD4+ T cells from blood, taken before the transplant. The clonotype comes from a human donor who received a combined kidney and bone marrow transplant. The CDR3 DNA sequence: TGTGCCAGCTCAACCAGGGATTTGGACTATGGCTACACCTTC. Protein product: CASSTRDLDYGYTF.